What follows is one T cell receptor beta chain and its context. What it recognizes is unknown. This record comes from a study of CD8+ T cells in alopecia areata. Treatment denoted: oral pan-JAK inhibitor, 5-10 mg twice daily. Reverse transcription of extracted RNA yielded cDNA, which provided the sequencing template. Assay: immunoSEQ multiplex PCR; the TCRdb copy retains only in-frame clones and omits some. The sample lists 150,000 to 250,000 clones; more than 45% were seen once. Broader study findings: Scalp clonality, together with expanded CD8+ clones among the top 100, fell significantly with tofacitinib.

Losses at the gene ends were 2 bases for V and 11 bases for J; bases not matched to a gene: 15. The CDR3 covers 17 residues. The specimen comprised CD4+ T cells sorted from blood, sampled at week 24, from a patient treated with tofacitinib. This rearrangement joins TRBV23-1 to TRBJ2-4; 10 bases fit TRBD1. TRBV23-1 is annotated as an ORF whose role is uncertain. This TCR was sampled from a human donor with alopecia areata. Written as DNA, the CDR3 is TGCGCCAGCAGTCAACCTGAGGACAGGGGGGTCGAACACTTTCAGTACTTC. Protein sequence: CASSQPEDRGVEHFQYF.